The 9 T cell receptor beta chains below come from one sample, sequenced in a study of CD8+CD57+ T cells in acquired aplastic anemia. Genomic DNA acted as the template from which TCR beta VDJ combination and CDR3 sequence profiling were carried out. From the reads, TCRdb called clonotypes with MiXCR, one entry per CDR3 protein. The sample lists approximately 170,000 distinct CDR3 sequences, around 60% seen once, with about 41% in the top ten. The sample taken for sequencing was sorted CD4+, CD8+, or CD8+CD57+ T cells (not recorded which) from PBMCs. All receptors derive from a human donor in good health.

CDR3 DNA: TGCAGTGCTAGAGATCAACTAAAAGGGGCGAACACTGAAGCTTTCTTT. This encodes CSARDQLKGANTEAFF. The chain recombines TRBV20-1 with TRBJ1-1; TRBD1 might be the D (5 bases). Germline V gene sequence: CDR1 DFQATT, CDR2 SNEGSKA (reference sequence). CDR3 length equals 16 residues. Trimming stripped 0 bases from V and 1 base from J, with 15 bases between.

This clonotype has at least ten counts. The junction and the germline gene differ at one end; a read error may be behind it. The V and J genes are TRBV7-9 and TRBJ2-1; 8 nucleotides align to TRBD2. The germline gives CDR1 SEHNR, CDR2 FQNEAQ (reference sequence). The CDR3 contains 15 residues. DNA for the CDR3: TGTGCCAGCAGGTTAGCGGGGAGCTCCTACAATGAGCAGTTCTTC. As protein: CASRLAGSSYNEQFF. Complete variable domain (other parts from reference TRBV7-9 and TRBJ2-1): DTGVSQNPRHKITKRGQNVTFRCDPISEHNRLYWYRQTLGQGPEFLTYFQNEAQLEKSRLLSDRFSAERPKGSFSTLEIQRTEQGDSAMYLCASRLAGSSYNEQFFGPGTRLTVL.

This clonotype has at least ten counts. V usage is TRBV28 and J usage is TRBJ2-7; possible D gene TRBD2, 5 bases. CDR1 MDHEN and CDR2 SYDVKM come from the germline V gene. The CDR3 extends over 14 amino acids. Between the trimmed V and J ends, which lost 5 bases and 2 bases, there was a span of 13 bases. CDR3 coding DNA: TGTGCCAGCAGTGACACCGAGGGCCCCTACGAGCAGTACTTC. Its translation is CASSDTEGPYEQYF.

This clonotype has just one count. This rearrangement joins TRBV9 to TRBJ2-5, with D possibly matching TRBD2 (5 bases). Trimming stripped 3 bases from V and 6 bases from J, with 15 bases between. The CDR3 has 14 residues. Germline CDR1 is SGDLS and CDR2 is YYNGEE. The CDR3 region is CASSASSWSQTQYF. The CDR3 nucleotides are TGTGCCAGCAGCGCATCTAGCTGGTCGCAGACCCAGTACTTC. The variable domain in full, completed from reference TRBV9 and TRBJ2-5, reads DSGVTQTPKHLITATGQRVTLRCSPRSGDLSVYWYQQSLDQGLQFLIQYYNGEERAKGNILERFSAQQFPDLHSELNLSSLELGDSALYFCASSASSWSQTQYFGPGTRLLVL.

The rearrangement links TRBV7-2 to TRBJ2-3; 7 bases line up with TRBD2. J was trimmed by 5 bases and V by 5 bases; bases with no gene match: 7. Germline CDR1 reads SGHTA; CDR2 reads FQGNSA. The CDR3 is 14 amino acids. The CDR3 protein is CASSIGLVGDTQYF. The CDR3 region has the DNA TGTGCCAGCAGCATTGGACTAGTGGGAGATACGCAGTATTTT. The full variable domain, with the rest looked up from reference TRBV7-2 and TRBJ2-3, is GAGVSQSPSNKVTEKGKDVELRCDPISGHTALYWYRQSLGQGLEFLIYFQGNSAPDKSGLPSDRFSAERTGGSVSTLTIQRTQQEDSAVYLCASSIGLVGDTQYFGPGTRLTVL.

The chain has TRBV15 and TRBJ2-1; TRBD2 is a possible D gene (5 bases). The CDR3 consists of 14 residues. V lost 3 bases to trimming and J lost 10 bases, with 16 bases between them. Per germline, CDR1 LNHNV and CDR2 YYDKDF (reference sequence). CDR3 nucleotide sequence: TGTGCCACCAGCAGCTCCCCAGAGGGCAGCGAGCAGTTCTTC. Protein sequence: CATSSSPEGSEQFF. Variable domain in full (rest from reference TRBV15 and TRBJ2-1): DAMVIQNPRYQVTQFGKPVTLSCSQTLNHNVMYWYQQKSSQAPKLLFHYYDKDFNNEADTPDNFQSRRPNTSFCFLDIRSPGLGDTAMYLCATSSSPEGSEQFFGPGTRLTVL.

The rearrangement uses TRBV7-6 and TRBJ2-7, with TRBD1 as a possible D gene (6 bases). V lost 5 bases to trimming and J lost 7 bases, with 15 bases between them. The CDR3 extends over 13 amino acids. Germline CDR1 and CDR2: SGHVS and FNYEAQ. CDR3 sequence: CASSASGAREQYF. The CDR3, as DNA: TGTGCCAGCAGCGCATCAGGGGCGAGGGAGCAGTACTTC.

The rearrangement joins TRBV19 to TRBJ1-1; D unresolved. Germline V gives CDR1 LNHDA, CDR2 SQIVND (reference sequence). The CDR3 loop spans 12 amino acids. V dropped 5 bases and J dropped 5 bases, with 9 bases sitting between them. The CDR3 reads CASSFLGTEAFF. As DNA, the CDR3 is TGTGCCAGTAGTTTCCTGGGGACTGAAGCTTTCTTT.

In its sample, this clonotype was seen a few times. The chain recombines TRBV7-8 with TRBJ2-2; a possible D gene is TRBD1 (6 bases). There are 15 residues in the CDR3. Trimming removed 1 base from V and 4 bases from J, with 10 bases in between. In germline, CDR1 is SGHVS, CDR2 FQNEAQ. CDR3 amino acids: CASSLGTGTTGELFF. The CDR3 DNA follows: TGTGCCAGCAGCTTAGGTACAGGGACCACCGGGGAGCTGTTTTTT.